This T cell receptor beta chain was captured by sequencing in a study of T cell responses to AZD1222 COVID-19 vaccine. As for this clone: Its specificity is not known.

Findings and caveats of the study: A mostly white British donor set with more females was recruited, and clonal diversity was possibly underestimated. In all cases, repertoires were sampled only after the peak T cell response. Baseline antibody screening turned up just a handful of seropositive AZD1222 recipients. Once two AZD1222 doses were given, Spike-specific TCR breadth and depth went up.

TCRdb keeps only in-frame clones here, not all; method: immunoSEQ multiplex PCR. Found here are more than 50,000 clones, nearly 90% of them singletons; the top ten hold roughly 3.9%. The clonotype was recovered from an adult in good health. The source material was peripheral blood, sampled on day 0 of AZD1222 vaccination.

CDR3 in DNA: TGTGCCAGCAGCCCTACAGAAGAGGATGAAAAACTGTTTTTT. Its translation is CASSPTEEDEKLFF. V usage is TRBV28 and J usage is TRBJ1-4; D is ambiguous. The CDR3 runs to 14 residues. Germline assignment: CDR1 MDHEN and CDR2 SYDVKM. Trimming stripped 6 bases from V and 6 bases from J, with 14 bases between.